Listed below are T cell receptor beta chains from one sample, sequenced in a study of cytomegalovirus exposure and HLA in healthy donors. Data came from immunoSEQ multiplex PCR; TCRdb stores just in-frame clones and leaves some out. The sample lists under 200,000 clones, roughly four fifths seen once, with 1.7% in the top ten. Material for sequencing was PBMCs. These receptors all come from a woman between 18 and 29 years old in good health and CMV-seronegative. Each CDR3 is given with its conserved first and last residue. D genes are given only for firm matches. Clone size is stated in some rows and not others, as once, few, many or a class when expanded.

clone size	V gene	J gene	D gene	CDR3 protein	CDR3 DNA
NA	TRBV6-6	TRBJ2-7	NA	CASSSGGHEQYF	TGTGCCAGCAGTTCAGGGGGGCACGAGCAGTACTTC
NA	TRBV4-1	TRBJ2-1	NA	CASSQGWDPLRELPSSYNEQFF	TGCGCCAGCAGCCAAGGTTGGGACCCCCTTCGGGAGTTACCCAGCTCCTACAATGAGCAGTTCTTC
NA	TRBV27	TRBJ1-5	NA	CASSLNTDNQPQHF	TGTGCCAGCAGTCTTAACACCGATAATCAGCCCCAGCATTTT
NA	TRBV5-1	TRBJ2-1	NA	CASSLEGLHSYNEQFF	TGCGCCAGCAGCCTGGAGGGGTTACACTCCTACAATGAGCAGTTCTTC
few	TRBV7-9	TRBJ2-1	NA	CASSSSRDWVEQFF	TGTGCCAGCAGCTCCTCGCGGGATTGGGTTGAGCAGTTCTTC
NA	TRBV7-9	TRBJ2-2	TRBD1	CASSTDREELFF	TGTGCCAGCAGCACCGACAGGGAGGAGCTGTTTTTT
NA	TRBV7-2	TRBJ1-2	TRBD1	CASSHTFGQGGTNYGYTF	TGTGCCAGCAGCCATACTTTCGGACAGGGGGGGACTAACTATGGCTACACCTTC
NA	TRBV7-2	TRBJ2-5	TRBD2	CASSLVPSGSGAETQYF	TGTGCCAGCAGCTTAGTACCTAGCGGGAGCGGAGCAGAGACCCAGTACTTC
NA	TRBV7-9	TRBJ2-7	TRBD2	CASSLIAGGSYEQYF	TGTGCCAGCAGCTTGATAGCGGGAGGTTCCTACGAGCAGTACTTC
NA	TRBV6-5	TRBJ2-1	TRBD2	CASGLAGGDEQFF	TGTGCCAGCGGACTAGCGGGAGGAGATGAGCAGTTCTTC
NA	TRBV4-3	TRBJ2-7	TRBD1	CASSQDRSGTGFYEQYF	TGCGCCAGCAGCCAAGATCGGTCTGGGACAGGGTTCTACGAGCAGTACTTC
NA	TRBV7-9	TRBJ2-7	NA	CASSRNRVGQYF	TGTGCCAGCAGCCGAAACAGGGTTGGGCAGTACTTC
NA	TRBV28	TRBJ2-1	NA	CASSPTRSSYNEQFF	TGTGCCAGCAGCCCAACAAGGAGCTCCTACAATGAGCAGTTCTTC
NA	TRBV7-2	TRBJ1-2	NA	CASSSLTGLYGYTF	TGTGCCAGCAGCTCACTGACAGGCCTCTATGGCTACACCTTC
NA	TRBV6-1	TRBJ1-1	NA	CASSGGRGAEAFF	TGTGCCAGCAGCGGGGGTCGGGGGGCTGAAGCTTTCTTT
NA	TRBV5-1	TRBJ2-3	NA	CASSLSTDTQYF	TGCGCCAGCAGCCTGAGCACAGATACGCAGTATTTT
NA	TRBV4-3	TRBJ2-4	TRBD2	CASSQDTYMTGGNIQYF	TGCGCCAGCAGCCAAGATACATACATGACGGGAGGAAACATTCAGTACTTC